What follows are 22 T cell receptor beta chains derived from one specimen sequenced in a study of shared T cell receptors in the human thymus. Sequencing was performed with immunoSEQ multiplex PCR; in TCRdb, only in-frame clones are kept and a portion is missing. The data show about 660,000 clones, around 89% seen once. This sample also belongs to another study, concerning human thymus T cells.

The sample taken for sequencing was thymocytes. The receptor set was obtained from a boy in the first two years of life with a congenital heart defect.

The genes are TRBV6-1 and TRBJ1-2; TRBD1 aligns across 7 bases. This CDR3 has 13 amino acids. The ends lost 6 bases at V and 3 bases at J; junction bases unmatched: 4. The V gene's germline CDR1 is MNHNS and CDR2 SASEGT. CDR3 sequence reads: CASRGQAYYGYTF. The CDR3 coding sequence is TGTGCCAGCAGAGGACAGGCTTACTATGGCTACACCTTC.

This chain uses TRBV29-1 with TRBJ2-1; 7 nucleotides align to TRBD2. The V segment lost 4 bases and the J segment 6 bases; nucleotides outside the gene matches: 9. Per germline, CDR1 SQVTM and CDR2 ANQGSEA. This CDR3 is 14 amino acids long. CDR3 nucleotide sequence: TGCAGCGTTGGGGAGGGAGGACCGAGCAATGAGCAGTTCTTC. It codes for CSVGEGGPSNEQFF.

The chain has TRBV11-3 and TRBJ2-3; possible D gene TRBD1, 5 bases. V was shortened by 5 bases and J by 2 bases, with 11 bases between the two germline ends. The CDR3 spans 14 residues. Germline CDR1 is SGHNT and CDR2 is YENEEA. The CDR3 DNA reads as TGTGCCAGCAGCCAGGGTATTGTCACAGATACGCAGTATTTT. This encodes CASSQGIVTDTQYF.

The chain joins TRBV7-9 to TRBJ1-5; D call uncertain. With 3 bases removed from V and 8 bases from J, the gap between germline ends came to 11 bases. This CDR3 region has 13 residues. Germline V lookup: CDR1 SEHNR, CDR2 FQNEAQ (reference sequence). The CDR3 coding sequence is TGTGCCAGCAGCTTCGGCGGCGGGAAGCCCCAGCATTTT. Its translation: CASSFGGGKPQHF.

The V call is TRBV11-2, the J call TRBJ2-7, with 7 bases fitting TRBD2. V shed 0 bases and J 2 bases; nucleotides not matched to a gene: 4. This CDR3 comprises 15 residues. CDR1 and CDR2 (germline): SGHAT, FQNNGV. The CDR3 region has the DNA TGTGCCAGCAGCTTAGAGGCGGGAGACCCCTACGAGCAGTACTTC. It codes for CASSLEAGDPYEQYF.

V is TRBV13 and J is TRBJ2-7, with 9 bases fitting TRBD2. CDR3 size: 16 residues. Germline lookup yields CDR1 PRHDT and CDR2 FYEKMQ (reference sequence). Unmatched junction bases numbered 14, after V lost 5 bases and J lost 6 bases. CDR3: CASSPSGRRFGGEQYF. CDR3 in DNA: TGTGCCAGCAGCCCGAGCGGGAGGAGGTTTGGGGGCGAGCAGTACTTC.

The chain joins TRBV30 to TRBJ2-6, with 11 nucleotides matching TRBD1. Germline CDR1 is GTSNPN and CDR2 is SVGIG (reference sequence). The CDR3 has 18 residues. The J segment lost 0 bases and the V segment lost 5 bases, leaving 9 bases of the junction unmatched. The CDR3 DNA follows: TGTGCCTGGGGTGGACAGGGGGCTCCAAGCTCTGGGGCCAACGTCCTGACTTTC. Translation: CAWGGQGAPSSGANVLTF.

The CDR3 DNA follows: TGCAGCGTTACCCTAGCGGGAGTTTCCTACGAGCAGTACTTC. Translating it yields CSVTLAGVSYEQYF. The J gene is TRBJ2-7, the V gene TRBV29-1; 10 nucleotides agree with TRBD2. The CDR3 spans 14 residues. With V trimmed by 5 bases and J by 1 base, 5 bases remained unmatched. In germline, CDR1 is SQVTM, CDR2 ANQGSEA.

The chain is built from TRBV19 and TRBJ2-2, with 7 positions matching TRBD1. This CDR3 has 14 residues. The junction had 7 bases not matched to a gene; V was cut back by 6 bases and J by 6 bases. Germline CDR1 LNHDA, CDR2 SQIVND (reference sequence). The DNA for the CDR3 is TGTGCCAGTAGGGTACAGGGGTGGGCCGGGGAGCTGTTTTTT. Protein: CASRVQGWAGELFF.

The chain joins TRBV6-6 to TRBJ2-7; D possibly corresponds to TRBD2 (7 bases). Per germline, CDR1 MNHNY and CDR2 SVGAGI (reference sequence). The CDR3 is made up of 15 amino acids. V shed 7 bases and J shed 2 bases, with 18 bases lying between them. As DNA, the CDR3 is TGTGCCAGCACCGGGGGGCTAGCGGAGGCCTACGAGCAGTACTTC. Its translation is CASTGGLAEAYEQYF.

The J gene is TRBJ2-1, the V gene TRBV29-1, with 11 bases lining up with TRBD1. The CDR3 contains 15 residues. The V gene's germline CDR1 is SQVTM and CDR2 ANQGSEA. V shed 8 bases and J 9 bases; nucleotides not matched to a gene: 15. The CDR3 sequence is CSSTSGTGGDGEQFF. In DNA, the CDR3 is TGCAGCTCCACTTCCGGGACAGGGGGAGATGGTGAGCAGTTCTTC.

The chain carries TRBV28 and TRBJ1-5, with unresolved D. V lost 5 bases and J lost 5, with 13 bases in between. The CDR3 has 14 amino acids. The germline gives CDR1 MDHEN, CDR2 SYDVKM. The CDR3 DNA sequence: TGTGCCAGCAGTCCCCGGCAGGAGGATCAGCCCCAGCATTTT. Translating gives CASSPRQEDQPQHF.

The V and J genes are TRBV5-6 and TRBJ2-3; a possible D gene is TRBD1 (5 bases). V lost 2 bases, J lost 4 bases, and 11 bases lay in between. CDR1 and CDR2 from the germline V gene are SGHDT and YYEEEE. The CDR3 covers 14 residues. DNA of the CDR3: TGTGCCAGCAGCTTCAGGGTTGGGTCAGATACGCAGTATTTT. Residues: CASSFRVGSDTQYF.

The V call is TRBV12-5, the J call TRBJ2-7, with 9 nucleotides matching TRBD1. The V gene end was trimmed by 6 bases and the J gene end by 5 bases; junction bases not matched to a gene: 8. CDR1 and CDR2 (germline): LGHNT, FRNRAP. This CDR3 has 14 amino acids. The CDR3: CASGRDRARNEQYF. The CDR3, as DNA: TGTGCTAGTGGGCGGGACAGGGCTCGAAACGAGCAGTACTTC.

A remark on this clone: The junction departs from the called germline gene at one end, perhaps through a read error. The chain is built from TRBV6-4 and TRBJ2-1; 7 bases line up with TRBD2. Germline V gives CDR1 MRHNA, CDR2 SNTAGT. The CDR3 totals 16 residues. The CDR3 reads CANSDSTRGGRDEQFF. The CDR3 nucleotides are TGTGCCAACAGTGACTCTACGCGCGGGGGAAGGGATGAGCAGTTCTTC.

The chain joins TRBV2 to TRBJ1-5; D is uncertain. Looked up from germline, CDR1 is SNHLY and CDR2 is FYNNEI. This CDR3 is built from 16 residues. V lost 6 bases, J lost 0 bases, and 15 bases lay in between. The chain's CDR3 is CASRSNSQYSNQPQHF. CDR3 DNA: TGTGCCAGCAGATCAAACAGCCAGTATAGCAATCAGCCCCAGCATTTT.

V and J are TRBV28 and TRBJ2-7; TRBD2 matches at 10 bases. The CDR3 is made up of 14 amino acids. Germline V lookup: CDR1 MDHEN, CDR2 SYDVKM. V trimming: 6 bases; J trimming: 4 bases; junction bases outside the gene matches: 6. The DNA of the CDR3 is TGTGCCAGCAGGTCTAGCGGGGGAGAGTACGAGCAGTACTTC. Its translation is CASRSSGGEYEQYF.

This chain uses TRBV2 with TRBJ2-2; 10 bases match TRBD1. Per the germline V gene, CDR1 is SNHLY and CDR2 is FYNNEI. J gave up 5 bases and V 5 bases, and 5 bases lay outside the gene matches. There are 15 residues in the CDR3. The CDR3, as DNA: TGTGCCAGCAGTAGACAGGGGGCCGGAACCGGGGAGCTGTTTTTT. Translated, it gives CASSRQGAGTGELFF.

V gene TRBV28 combines with J gene TRBJ2-7, with D tentatively TRBD2 (5 bases). From germline, CDR1 is MDHEN and CDR2 SYDVKM. CDR3 length: 12 amino acids. Trimming cost V 7 bases and J 5 bases, with 12 bases left between them. The CDR3 region has the DNA TGTGCCAGCAACCACTTGGAGGACGAGCAGTACTTC. The encoded protein is CASNHLEDEQYF. The variable domain in full, completed from reference TRBV28 and TRBJ2-7, reads DVKVTQSSRYLVKRTGEKVFLECVQDMDHENMFWYRQDPGLGLRLIYFSYDVKMKEKGDIPEGYSVSREKKERFSLILESASTNQTSMYLCASNHLEDEQYFGPGTRLTVT.

V gene TRBV12-5 combines with J gene TRBJ1-3; D perhaps matches TRBD1 (6 bases). Germline CDR1 and CDR2: LGHNT and FRNRAP. The V and J ends lost 4 bases and 2 bases respectively, with 12 bases between them. The CDR3 runs to 15 residues. The CDR3: CASGSETGTGNTIYF. CDR3 nucleotide sequence: TGTGCTAGTGGTTCCGAAACAGGGACTGGAAACACCATATATTTT.

The chain carries TRBV6-5 and TRBJ1-3; a possible D gene is TRBD1 (6 bases). Germline V gives CDR1 MNHEY, CDR2 SVGAGI. The V end was cut by 9 bases, the J end by 0 bases, with 9 bases between. The CDR3 contains 13 residues. The CDR3 here is CASTGSSGNTIYF. The DNA of the CDR3 is TGTGCCAGTACAGGGTCCTCTGGAAACACCATATATTTT.

V usage is TRBV5-6 and J usage is TRBJ1-2, with D possibly matching TRBD1 (6 bases). Germline values: CDR1 SGHDT, CDR2 YYEEEE. V lost 2 bases, J lost 8 bases, and 28 bases lay in between. The CDR3 contains 18 residues. The CDR3 DNA sequence: TGTGCCAGCAGCTTTGACAGGTCCCAGGGATGGGCCTATGAAGGCTACACCTTC. It codes for CASSFDRSQGWAYEGYTF.